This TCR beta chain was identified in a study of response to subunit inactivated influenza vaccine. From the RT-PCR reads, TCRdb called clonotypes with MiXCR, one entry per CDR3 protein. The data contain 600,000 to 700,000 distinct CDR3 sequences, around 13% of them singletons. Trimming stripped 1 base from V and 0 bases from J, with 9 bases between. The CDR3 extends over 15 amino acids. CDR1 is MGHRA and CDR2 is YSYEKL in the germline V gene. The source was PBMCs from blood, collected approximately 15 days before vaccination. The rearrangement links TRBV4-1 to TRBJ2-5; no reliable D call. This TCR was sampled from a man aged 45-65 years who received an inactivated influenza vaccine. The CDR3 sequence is CASSQAPQNQETQYF. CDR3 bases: TGCGCCAGCAGCCAAGCCCCACAGAACCAAGAGACCCAGTACTTC.